What follows describes a single T cell receptor beta chain. Its antigen is still unknown. A second roughly 7 to 11 cycle PCR used barcoded and J-beta primers. TCRdb re-analysed the 5' RACE reads in MiXCR, keeping a single row per CDR3 protein. This sample yields hundreds of thousands of distinct CDR3 sequences, of which under 25% are seen a single time; 3% to 4.5% belongs to the top ten. The data were taken from a study of blood T cells in healthy people across ages. Donors were systemically healthy Caucasian individuals from Russia aged roughly 6 to 90 years. Whole-study results and caveats: Older individuals had lower TCR beta diversity per million T cells (the decline was roughly linear).

CDR3 length: 15 amino acids. V lost 4 bases, J lost 6 bases, and 8 bases stayed unmatched. CDR1 is SGHTA and CDR2 is FQGNSA in the germline V gene. Sequencing was carried out using blood. The clonotype was recovered from a man in his sixties or seventies in good health. This chain connects TRBV7-2 to TRBJ2-3, with 9 bases matching TRBD2. CDR3 DNA: TGTGCCAGCAGCTACAGTAGCGGGAGAGGGGATACGCAGTATTTT. It is translated as CASSYSSGRGDTQYF.